This passage covers 21 T cell receptor beta chains from one sample sequenced in a study of early T cells in non-severe SARS-CoV-2 infection. TCRdb reanalysed the 5' RACE reads using MiXCR and keeps one entry per CDR3 protein. The sample carries roughly 43,000 distinct CDR3 sequences, about 5.3% recorded once. The input for sequencing was whole blood, taken at baseline. The receptors come from an adult who was a healthcare worker with PCR-confirmed SARS-CoV-2 infection or an uninfected control (not recorded which).

This chain connects TRBV5-6 to TRBJ2-3, with D tentatively TRBD2 (5 bases). CDR3 size: 15 residues. With 5 bases removed from V and 6 bases from J, the gap between germline ends came to 19 bases. Germline loops: CDR1 SGHDT, CDR2 YYEEEE. DNA for the CDR3: TGTGCCAGCAGTTATGCCCTAGCCCCATTCGATACGCAGTATTTT. The encoded protein is CASSYALAPFDTQYF.

This clonotype was picked up a small number of times. CDR3: CASSWKKGDIQYF. The CDR3 DNA sequence: TGTGCCAGCAGCTGGAAGAAGGGGGACATTCAGTACTTC. V gene TRBV7-3 combines with J gene TRBJ2-4, with D possibly matching TRBD1 (6 bases). This CDR3 is 13 amino acids long. The V end was cut by 4 bases, the J end by 8 bases, with 12 bases between. Germline CDR1 is SGHTA and CDR2 is FQGTGA.

This clonotype has a handful of counts. The chain couples TRBV6-1 to TRBJ1-1; D ambiguous. The CDR3 spans 13 residues. Germline V gene lookup returns CDR1 MNHNS and CDR2 SASEGT. V was pared by 0 bases and J by 6 bases, with 8 bases between. CDR3 coding DNA: TGTGCCAGCAGTGAAGCGCGCCTGGCTGAAGCTTTCTTT. It codes for CASSEARLAEAFF.

The chain carries TRBV5-1 and TRBJ2-1; 7 nucleotides align to TRBD2. Germline CDR1 is SGHRS and CDR2 is YFSETQ. This CDR3 has 15 amino acids. Losses at the gene ends were 0 bases for V and 4 bases for J; bases not matched to a gene: 4. CDR3 region: CASSLVSGAYNEQFF. The CDR3 coding sequence is TGCGCCAGCAGCTTGGTAAGCGGGGCTTACAATGAGCAGTTCTTC.

This clonotype was picked up many times. The chain is built from TRBV6-2 or TRBV6-3 and TRBJ2-7, with unresolved D. Trimming took off 2 bases at V and 2 bases at J, with 4 bases between the two ends. Germline V gene data show CDR1 as MNHEY and CDR2 as SVGEGT. The CDR3 is 12 amino acids. The CDR3 is CASSYDTYEQYF. CDR3 coding DNA: TGTGCCAGCAGTTACGACACCTACGAGCAGTACTTC.

The chain links TRBV12-2 to TRBJ2-2; TRBD1, the table's D call, lacks a check against the DNA. TRBV12-2 is classified as a pseudogene. This CDR3 comprises 16 residues. The CDR3 is CASRLIRDENTGELFF. The CDR3 DNA sequence: TGTGCAAGTCGCTTGATCCGGGACGAAAACACCGGGGAGCTGTTTTTT.

The chain uses TRBV4-1 and TRBJ2-1; TRBD2 might be the D (5 bases). Per the germline V gene, CDR1 is MGHRA and CDR2 is YSYEKL. V lost 0 bases and J 3 bases, leaving 9 bases between the germline ends. The CDR3 runs to 15 residues. In nucleotides, the CDR3 is TGCGCCAGCAGCCAAGATAGCGAGTTCTACAATGAGCAGTTCTTC. This gives the protein CASSQDSEFYNEQFF.

This clonotype was recorded many times. CDR3 in DNA: TGTGCCAGCCGGGACAGGGGCCAAGAGACCCAGTACTTC. Translation: CASRDRGQETQYF. The J gene is TRBJ2-5, the V gene TRBV19; 10 bases line up with TRBD1. V gave up 9 bases and J gave up 1 base; unmatched junction bases: 2. The germline gives CDR1 LNHDA, CDR2 SQIVND (reference sequence). The CDR3 covers 13 residues.

This clonotype came up a few times. V is TRBV7-8 and J is TRBJ1-2; possibly TRBD1 for D (6 bases). This CDR3 is 15 amino acids long. Germline V gene data show CDR1 as SGHVS and CDR2 as FQNEAQ. V was clipped by 2 bases and J by 4 bases, with 14 bases between them. CDR3 in amino acids: CASSLTGGPTYGYTF. CDR3 coding DNA: TGTGCCAGCAGCTTAACCGGGGGGCCCACCTATGGCTACACCTTC.

This clonotype was picked up many times. The V gene is TRBV10-3, the J gene TRBJ2-3; possibly TRBD2 for D (6 bases). The CDR3 runs 15 residues. The V end was cut by 6 bases, the J end by 6 bases, with 19 bases between. Germline lookup yields CDR1 ENHRY and CDR2 SYGVKD. In nucleotides, the CDR3 is TGTGCCATCAGACCCCGGGAGTCTGGGGCCGATACGCAGTATTTT. Its translation is CAIRPRESGADTQYF.

This clonotype has at least ten counts. The rearrangement links TRBV6-6 to TRBJ1-4; D is unresolved. With 0 bases removed from V and 7 bases from J, the gap between germline ends came to 9 bases. Germline CDR1 is MNHNY and CDR2 is SVGAGI (reference sequence). The CDR3 contains 14 residues. The CDR3 is CASSYSEQGEKLFF. The CDR3 coding sequence is TGTGCCAGCAGTTACTCGGAGCAAGGTGAAAAACTGTTTTTT.

Details on this clonotype: A single base separates this from a much larger clone, so it may be a read error. The chain carries TRBV7-9 and TRBJ1-1; no firm D call. Germline CDR1 reads SEHNR; CDR2 reads FQNEAQ (reference sequence). This CDR3 has 12 amino acids. V lost 5 bases and J lost 10, with 14 bases in between. CDR3 loop: CASSLPSPTAFF. The CDR3 region has the DNA TGTGCCAGCAGCCTCCCCTCCCCGACAGCTTTCTTT.

Many counts were recorded for this clonotype. The V call is TRBV5-5, the J call TRBJ2-5, with 11 bases fitting TRBD1. In germline, CDR1 is SGHKS, CDR2 YYEKEE (reference sequence). CDR3 size: 20 residues. Germline trimming cut 4 bases from V and 2 bases from J; bases unmatched to any gene: 19. As DNA, the CDR3 is TGTGCCAGCAGCCGCGAGTTCTCCGGGACAGGGGGTATTAGACAAGAGACCCAGTACTTC. This codes for CASSREFSGTGGIRQETQYF.

This clonotype was observed many times. This sequence joins TRBV20-1 and TRBJ2-1, with D hard to call. CDR1 is DFQATT, CDR2 SNEGSKA, per germline (reference sequence). This CDR3 contains 14 residues. CDR3: CSIPGGEVFNEQFF. The CDR3 nucleotides are TGCTCTATCCCCGGCGGAGAAGTGTTCAATGAGCAGTTCTTC.

This clonotype was recorded many times. The chain carries TRBV11-2 and TRBJ2-7; the match to TRBD2 covers 8 bases. Germline V lookup: CDR1 SGHAT, CDR2 FQNNGV. J gave up 0 bases and V 5 bases, and 6 bases lay outside the gene matches. The CDR3 has 15 residues. The CDR3 nucleotides read TGTGCCAGCAGCGTGACTAGCGCGTCCTCCTACGAGCAGTACTTC. Translating gives CASSVTSASSYEQYF.

The table lists this clonotype with many counts. The CDR3: CASSSFSGSRYPSYEQYF. CDR3 nucleotide sequence: TGTGCCAGCAGTTCTTTTAGCGGGAGTCGGTACCCATCCTACGAGCAGTACTTC. The J gene is TRBJ2-7, the V gene TRBV27; TRBD2 aligns across 9 bases. With V trimmed by 4 bases and J by 1 base, 14 bases remained unmatched. The germline V gene encodes CDR1 MNHEY and CDR2 SMNVEV (reference sequence). This CDR3 is built from 18 residues.

In this sample, this clonotype turned up a few times. V and J are TRBV27 and TRBJ1-2; D is possibly TRBD1 (5 bases). V lost 2 bases and J 7 bases, leaving 14 bases between the germline ends. The CDR3 has 14 amino acids. Germline CDR1 reads MNHEY; CDR2 reads SMNVEV (reference sequence). The CDR3 sequence is CASSLDGQVGGYTF. The CDR3 bases are TGTGCCAGCAGTTTAGATGGACAAGTGGGTGGCTACACCTTC.

Comments on this clonotype: A much larger clone differs from this one at a single base, so this may be a read error. This chain uses TRBV14 with TRBJ2-1; D is unresolved. Per germline, CDR1 SGHDN and CDR2 FVKESK. The CDR3 extends over 15 amino acids. The germline V and J ends were trimmed by 4 bases and 6 bases, with 16 bases remaining between them. CDR3 sequence: CASSPARTVVNEQFF. For the CDR3, the DNA is TGTGCCAGCAGCCCGGCCAGGACCGTCGTCAATGAGCAGTTCTTC.

This clonotype was seen many times. The V call is TRBV15, the J call TRBJ2-7; either TRBD1 or TRBD2 may supply D (5 bases each). The germline V gene has CDR1 LNHNV and CDR2 YYDKDF (reference sequence). V lost 5 bases to trimming and J lost 5 bases, with 19 bases between them. This CDR3 has 15 residues. The CDR3 spells CATSAKRQGIHEQYF. The DNA of the CDR3 is TGTGCCACCAGCGCAAAGCGGCAGGGTATACACGAGCAGTACTTC.

Ten or more counts support this clonotype. J is TRBJ2-3 and V is TRBV19; 7 bases align to TRBD1. The J segment lost 0 bases and the V segment lost 4 bases, leaving 7 bases of the junction unmatched. The CDR3 has 16 amino acids. Germline CDR1 LNHDA, CDR2 SQIVND (reference sequence). The CDR3 here is CASSTRTGPSTDTQYF. CDR3 coding DNA: TGTGCCAGTAGTACCAGGACAGGACCAAGCACAGATACGCAGTATTTT.

In its sample, this clonotype was seen many times. The V and J genes are TRBV12-3 or TRBV12-4 and TRBJ1-6; no firm D call. CDR3 length: 13 amino acids. The V end was cut by 5 bases, the J end by 8 bases, with 10 bases between. CDR3 protein: CASSQHSDSPLHF. CDR3 nucleotides: TGTGCCAGCAGTCAACATTCTGATTCACCCCTCCACTTT.